The 2 T cell receptor beta chains below come from one sample, sequenced in a study of blood T cell repertoires in COVID-19 (dated by TCRdb to the early 2020s). The method was the immunoSEQ multiplex PCR assay. Imported from immuneACCESS, the table was reduced by TCRdb to in-frame sequences with V and J called. These copies leave out some clones; in studies compared against another copy, an unresolved V gene accounts for under half, and the cause of the remainder is not known. This sample gives approximately 100,000 clones in total; roughly 79% of them show up just once. The ten biggest clones cover roughly a tenth of the sample. Specimen: peripheral blood. The source is a human donor in a cohort sampled during active COVID-19.

The V gene is TRBV24-1, the J gene TRBJ2-3; D uncertain. The germline V gene has CDR1 KGHDR and CDR2 SFDVKD. V was cut by 3 bases and J by 5 bases, with 8 bases left in between. The CDR3 is 13 amino acids. DNA of the CDR3: TGTGCCACCAGTGATCCTAGGCGAGATACGCAGTATTTT. Protein product: CATSDPRRDTQYF.

The chain uses TRBV30 and TRBJ2-7; 9 bases map to TRBD1. The junction had 9 bases not matched to a gene; V was cut back by 0 bases and J by 6 bases. The CDR3 sequence is 15 residues long. Germline assignment: CDR1 GTSNPN and CDR2 SVGIG (reference sequence). In DNA form, the CDR3 reads TGTGCCTGGAGTGTATTCGGGACAGGGCGGGGCGAGCAGTACTTC. It specifies CAWSVFGTGRGEQYF. Full variable domain (outside the CDR3, taken from reference TRBV30 and TRBJ2-7): SQTIHQWPATLVQPVGSPLSLECTVEGTSNPNLYWYRQAAGRGLQLLFYSVGIGQISSEVPQNLSASRPQDRQFILSSKKLLLSDSGFYLCAWSVFGTGRGEQYFGPGTRLTVT.